The 21 T cell receptor beta chains given below trace back to one sample, sequenced in a study of T cell clonotyping in hematopoietic cell transplantation (dated by TCRdb to the early 2020s). The library was prepared using the immunoSEQ multiplex PCR assay. TCRdb retrieved this table from immuneACCESS and kept in-frame rearrangements only. Not all clones are present; in checked studies, unresolved V genes account for under half, and no reason is known for the remainder. Here the sample has around 6,800 clones; about 77% occur a single time. Together, the top ten hold approximately 33% of the sample. The time point label of this sample denotes: 100 days after allo-HCT. Specimen: PBMCs, collected 100 days after allogeneic stem cell transplant. These receptors all come from a female patient in her 30s who had an allogeneic stem cell transplant, so the T cells may come from the graft donor. Some clones in this sample may be carry-over from other donors' samples.

The CDR3: CASSLGHPYEQYF. Here the CDR3 DNA reads TGTGCCAGCAGCTTGGGACACCCATACGAGCAGTACTTC. The chain carries TRBV5-6 and TRBJ2-7; D gene ambiguous. Trimming shortened V by 0 bases and J by 4 bases, and 8 bases separated the two germline ends. The length of the CDR3 is 13 residues. From germline, CDR1 is SGHDT and CDR2 YYEEEE.

The chain employs TRBV30 and TRBJ2-7; 8 nucleotides agree with TRBD1. J was trimmed by 2 bases and V by 5 bases; bases with no gene match: 8. Germline CDR1 is GTSNPN and CDR2 is SVGIG (reference sequence). This CDR3 is 14 amino acids long. In nucleotides, the CDR3 is TGTGCCTGGGCTGTCCGGGACAGGACCTACGAGCAGTACTTC. It translates to CAWAVRDRTYEQYF.

The chain links TRBV29-1 to TRBJ1-2, with a tentative D call TRBD1 (6 bases). V was clipped by 8 bases and J by 6 bases, with 10 bases between them. The CDR3 contains 10 residues. CDR1 SQVTM and CDR2 ANQGSEA come from the germline V gene. The CDR3 region is CSIPGDGYTF. In DNA, the CDR3 is TGCAGCATCCCAGGGGATGGCTACACCTTC.

As regards this clone: A read error may account for a junction end that differs from germline. This rearrangement joins TRBV5-4 to TRBJ2-3, with D unclear. The CDR3 covers 14 residues. The germline V gene has CDR1 SGHNT and CDR2 YYREEE (reference sequence). The CDR3 DNA reads TGCGCCAGCAGCCAAGATCAACCAGGCGATACGCAGTATTTT. Its protein product is CASSQDQPGDTQYF.

This chain connects TRBV7-2 to TRBJ1-2; TRBD1 matches at 8 bases. CDR1 and CDR2 from the germline V gene are SGHTA and FQGNSA. V shed 5 bases, J shed 2 bases, and the junction held 7 bases outside the gene matches. The CDR3 is 15 amino acids. This CDR3 is CASSPEPGGNYGYTF. The CDR3 coding sequence is TGTGCCAGCAGCCCCGAGCCAGGGGGCAACTATGGCTACACCTTC.

The rearrangement links TRBV25-1 to TRBJ1-3; 11 bases map to TRBD1. Trimming cost V 4 bases and J 8 bases; bases outside gene matches: 7. CDR3 length: 15 residues. CDR1 MGHDK and CDR2 SYGVNS come from the germline V gene. CDR3 sequence: CASSAGGQGAHTIYF. The CDR3 nucleotides are TGTGCCAGCAGTGCCGGAGGACAGGGGGCACACACCATATATTTT.

V usage is TRBV27 and J usage is TRBJ1-3; the D gene is possibly TRBD1 (5 bases). The CDR3 runs 15 residues. V shed 0 bases and J shed 2 bases, with 8 bases lying between them. Germline V gives CDR1 MNHEY, CDR2 SMNVEV (reference sequence). The chain's CDR3 is CASSLSKGAGNTIYF. In DNA form, the CDR3 reads TGTGCCAGCAGTTTATCAAAAGGGGCTGGAAACACCATATATTTT.

The table lists this clone with a few counts. The V gene is TRBV6-5, the J gene TRBJ1-6; D gene unclear. In germline, CDR1 is MNHEY, CDR2 SVGAGI. This CDR3 has 14 amino acids. Trimming took off 2 bases at V and 15 bases at J, with 17 bases between the two ends. The CDR3 DNA reads as TGTGCCAGCAGTTACGGCCGGACGACTGGAAGCCTCCACTTT. Protein product: CASSYGRTTGSLHF.

In regard to this clone: One end of the junction does not line up with germline, which may come from a read error. The chain recombines TRBV28 with TRBJ2-7, with 8 bases that match TRBD1. CDR1 and CDR2 from the germline V gene are MDHEN and SYDVKM. The CDR3 consists of 15 residues. The CDR3 protein is CASRDGAGGSHEQYF. CDR3 DNA sequence: TGTGCCAGCAGGGACGGGGCAGGGGGCTCCCACGAGCAGTACTTC.

The rearrangement links TRBV9 to TRBJ2-3; a weak D match, TRBD2 (7 bases). The CDR3 has 14 residues. Germline-derived CDR1 and CDR2 are SGDLS and YYNGEE. V dropped 3 bases and J dropped 3 bases, with 11 bases sitting between them. The chain's CDR3 is CASSEGGMTDTQYF. The CDR3 DNA is TGTGCCAGCAGCGAGGGGGGGATGACAGATACGCAGTATTTT.

The chain joins TRBV5-6 to TRBJ2-7; D not certain. This CDR3 comprises 13 residues. V lost 2 bases to trimming and J lost 2 bases, with 8 bases between them. Germline CDR1 and CDR2: SGHDT and YYEEEE. DNA for the CDR3: TGTGCCAGCAGCTTCGGACGGGCCTACGAGCAGTACTTC. Translated, it gives CASSFGRAYEQYF. Combining the CDR3 with reference TRBV5-6 and TRBJ2-7 gives the whole variable domain DAGVTQSPTHLIKTRGQQVTLRCSPKSGHDTVSWYQQALGQGPQFIFQYYEEEERQRGNFPDRFSGHQFPNYSSELNVNALLLGDSALYLCASSFGRAYEQYFGPGTRLTVT.

The chain uses TRBV27 and TRBJ2-3, with D possibly being TRBD2 (5 bases). The CDR3 loop spans 14 amino acids. Germline assignment: CDR1 MNHEY and CDR2 SMNVEV (reference sequence). V was shortened by 5 bases and J by 1 base, with 10 bases between the two germline ends. The DNA for the CDR3 is TGTGCCAGCAGTCCTCTCGGGGGCACAGATACGCAGTATTTT. Protein sequence: CASSPLGGTDTQYF.

This chain connects TRBV5-1 to TRBJ2-2; 8 positions agree with TRBD1. Germline lookup yields CDR1 SGHRS and CDR2 YFSETQ. This CDR3 is built from 14 residues. Trimming took 4 bases from V and 7 from J; bases not matched to a gene: 6. The DNA of the CDR3 is TGCGCCAGCAGCGATTGGACAGGGAACGGGGAGCTGTTTTTT. Translating gives CASSDWTGNGELFF.

V is TRBV4-1 and J is TRBJ1-2; D ambiguous. Trimming cost V 3 bases and J 2 bases, with 10 bases left between them. This CDR3 has 14 amino acids. Germline V lookup: CDR1 MGHRA, CDR2 YSYEKL. The CDR3 here is CASSQATDNYGYTF. CDR3 in DNA: TGCGCCAGCAGCCAGGCTACTGACAACTATGGCTACACCTTC.

This clone is judged medium-sized. The rearrangement links TRBV6-1 to TRBJ2-7, with D unclear. Trimming pared 8 bases from V and 7 bases from J, leaving 21 bases between. The germline gives CDR1 MNHNS, CDR2 SASEGT. CDR3 length: 14 amino acids. The CDR3 region is CASGSGSAQVEQYF. CDR3 DNA sequence: TGTGCCAGCGGCTCCGGGTCGGCCCAAGTAGAGCAGTACTTC.

The chain links TRBV6-6 to TRBJ1-2, with TRBD1 as a possible D gene (5 bases). Germline loops: CDR1 MNHNY, CDR2 SVGAGI (reference sequence). The V and J ends lost 6 bases and 7 bases respectively, with 12 bases between them. CDR3 length: 12 amino acids. As DNA, the CDR3 is TGTGCCAGCAGGGGGACGGAGAGTGGCTACACCTTC. Its translation: CASRGTESGYTF.

The chain is built from TRBV30 and TRBJ1-3; D possibly corresponds to TRBD1 (5 bases). V lost 0 bases and J lost 2, with 11 bases in between. The CDR3 is 15 amino acids. Germline loops: CDR1 GTSNPN, CDR2 SVGIG (reference sequence). The CDR3 DNA is TGTGCCTGGAGTGTAGGCGGCAGGGCTGGAAACACCATATATTTT. Encoded protein: CAWSVGGRAGNTIYF.

In DNA form, the CDR3 reads TGTGCCAGCAGCCGGACAGGGGGTCAGCCCCAGCATTTT. Translated, it gives CASSRTGGQPQHF. The chain combines TRBV6-5 with TRBJ1-5; 10 bases line up with TRBD1. Germline V gene sequence: CDR1 MNHEY, CDR2 SVGAGI. Trimming removed 6 bases from V and 6 bases from J; junction bases left unmatched: 2. CDR3 length equals 13 residues.

This chain links TRBV7-2 with TRBJ1-5; D is possibly TRBD1 (6 bases). V lost 6 bases, J lost 6 bases, and 15 bases lay in between. Germline V CDR1 and CDR2: SGHTA, FQGNSA. The CDR3 length is 14 residues. The CDR3 nucleotides read TGTGCCAGCAGTTACACAGGGTTCGGTCAGCCCCAGCATTTT. This codes for CASSYTGFGQPQHF.

This clone was counted only a few times. This chain joins TRBV6-5 and TRBJ1-2, with a possible D match to TRBD1 (5 bases). The CDR3 runs to 16 residues. The germline V gene encodes CDR1 MNHEY and CDR2 SVGAGI. V dropped 0 bases and J dropped 4 bases, with 15 bases sitting between them. This chain's CDR3 is CASSYSIGGGGYGYTF. CDR3 bases: TGTGCCAGCAGTTACTCGATTGGGGGTGGGGGCTATGGCTACACCTTC.

The rearrangement uses TRBV5-1 and TRBJ1-1; weak D call: TRBD1 (5 bases). CDR3 length equals 14 residues. Per germline, CDR1 SGHRS and CDR2 YFSETQ. The V end lost 0 bases, the J end lost 5 bases, and 11 bases lay between the germline ends. The CDR3 DNA is TGCGCCAGCAGCTTGGCCGCCGGGGGGACTGAAGCTTTCTTT. Amino acid sequence: CASSLAAGGTEAFF.